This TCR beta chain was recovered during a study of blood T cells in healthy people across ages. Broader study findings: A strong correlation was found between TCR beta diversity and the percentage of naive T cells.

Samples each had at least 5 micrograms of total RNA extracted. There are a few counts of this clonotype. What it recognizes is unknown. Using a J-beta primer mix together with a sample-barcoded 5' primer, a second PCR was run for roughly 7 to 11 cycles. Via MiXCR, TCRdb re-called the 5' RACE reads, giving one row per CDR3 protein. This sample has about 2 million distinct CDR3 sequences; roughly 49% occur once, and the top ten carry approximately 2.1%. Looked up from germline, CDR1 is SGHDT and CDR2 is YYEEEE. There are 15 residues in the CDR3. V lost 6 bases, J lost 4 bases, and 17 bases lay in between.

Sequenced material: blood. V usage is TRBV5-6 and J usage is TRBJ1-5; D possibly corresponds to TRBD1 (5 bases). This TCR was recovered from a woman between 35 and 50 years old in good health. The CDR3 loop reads CASTPWGRINQPQHF. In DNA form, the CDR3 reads TGTGCCAGCACCCCTTGGGGCAGGATAAATCAGCCCCAGCATTTT.